The text below deals with one T cell receptor beta chain. This sample is drawn from a study of blood T cell repertoires in COVID-19. Background on the study: The study drew acute and convalescent COVID-19 samples from the United States, Italy and Spain. PBMCs, B-cell-depleted T cells, or T cells were the source of the cDNA or gDNA that made up the material.

Method: immunoSEQ multiplex PCR; TCRdb's copy keeps in-frame clones and lacks some. Of 250,000 to 300,000 clones in the sample, roughly nine tenths were seen once. Trimming took off 5 bases at V and 6 bases at J, with 10 bases between the two ends. CDR3 length: 13 residues. Per the germline V gene, CDR1 is MNHEY and CDR2 is SMNVEV (reference sequence). Sequencing input: peripheral blood. This receptor was taken from a woman between 40 and 55 years old who had recovered from COVID-19. V usage is TRBV27 and J usage is TRBJ2-2, with a possible D match to TRBD2 (5 bases). CDR3 coding DNA: TGTGCCAGCAGTCCCGCGAGGGCCGGGGAGCTGTTTTTT. It yields the protein CASSPARAGELFF.